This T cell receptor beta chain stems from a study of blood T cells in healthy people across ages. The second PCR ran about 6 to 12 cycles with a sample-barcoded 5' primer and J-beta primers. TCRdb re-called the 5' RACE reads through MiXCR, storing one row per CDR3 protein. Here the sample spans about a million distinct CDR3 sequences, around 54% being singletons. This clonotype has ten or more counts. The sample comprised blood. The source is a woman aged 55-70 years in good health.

This chain's CDR3 is CASSIDSQETQYF. The CDR3 DNA reads as TGTGCCAGTAGTATCGACAGCCAAGAGACCCAGTACTTC. This rearrangement joins TRBV19 to TRBJ2-5; D might be TRBD1 (5 bases). Per the germline V gene, CDR1 is LNHDA and CDR2 is SQIVND (reference sequence). This CDR3 has 13 residues. V lost 3 bases to trimming and J lost 1 base, with 6 bases between them.